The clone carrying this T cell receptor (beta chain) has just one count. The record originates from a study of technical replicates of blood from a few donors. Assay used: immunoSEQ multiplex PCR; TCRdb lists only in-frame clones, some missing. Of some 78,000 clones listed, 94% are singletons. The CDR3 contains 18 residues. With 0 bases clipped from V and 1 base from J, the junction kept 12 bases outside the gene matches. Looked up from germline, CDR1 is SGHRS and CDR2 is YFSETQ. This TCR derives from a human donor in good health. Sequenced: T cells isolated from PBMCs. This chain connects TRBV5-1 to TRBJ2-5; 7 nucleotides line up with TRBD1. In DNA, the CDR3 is TGCGCCAGCAGCTTGGGTCCCATACAGGGGCCGACCCAAGAGACCCAGTACTTC. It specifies CASSLGPIQGPTQETQYF. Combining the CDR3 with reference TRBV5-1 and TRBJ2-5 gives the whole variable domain KAGVTQTPRYLIKTRGQQVTLSCSPISGHRSVSWYQQTPGQGLQFLFEYFSETQRNKGNFPGRFSGRQFSNSRSEMNVSTLELGDSALYLCASSLGPIQGPTQETQYFGPGTRLLVL.